This paragraph reports one TCR beta chain. No antigen is known for it. In germline, CDR1 is MNHEY, CDR2 SMNVEV (reference sequence). The CDR3 totals 16 residues. Unmatched junction bases numbered 12, after V lost 7 bases and J lost 3 bases. The record originates from a study of T cell responses to AZD1222 COVID-19 vaccine. Produced via immunoSEQ multiplex PCR; TCRdb's table is partial and in-frame only. The sample lists 90,000 to 100,000 clones, less than 90% occurring once. Study-wide points: An increase in Spike-specific TCR breadth and depth was observed after two AZD1222 doses. White British people made up most donors, females outnumbered males, and clonal diversity was possibly underestimated.

This rearrangement joins TRBV27 to TRBJ2-1; 7 bases agree with TRBD2. This TCR derives from an adult in good health. Sequences were derived from peripheral blood, sampled on day 0 of AZD1222 vaccination. The CDR3 sequence is CASTILGEGLYNEQFF. DNA for the CDR3: TGTGCCAGCACCATCTTGGGGGAGGGGCTCTACAATGAGCAGTTCTTC.